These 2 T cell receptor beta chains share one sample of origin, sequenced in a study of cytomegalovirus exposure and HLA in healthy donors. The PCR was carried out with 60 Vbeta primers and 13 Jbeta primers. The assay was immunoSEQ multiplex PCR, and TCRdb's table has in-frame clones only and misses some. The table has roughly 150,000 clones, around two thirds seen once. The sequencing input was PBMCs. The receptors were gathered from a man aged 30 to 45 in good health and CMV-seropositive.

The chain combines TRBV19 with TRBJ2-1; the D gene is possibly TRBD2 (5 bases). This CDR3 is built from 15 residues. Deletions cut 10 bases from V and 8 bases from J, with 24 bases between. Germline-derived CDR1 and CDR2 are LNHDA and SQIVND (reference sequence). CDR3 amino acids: CATKNMPGIKDEQFF. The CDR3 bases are TGTGCCACCAAGAATATGCCCGGGATAAAGGATGAGCAGTTCTTC.

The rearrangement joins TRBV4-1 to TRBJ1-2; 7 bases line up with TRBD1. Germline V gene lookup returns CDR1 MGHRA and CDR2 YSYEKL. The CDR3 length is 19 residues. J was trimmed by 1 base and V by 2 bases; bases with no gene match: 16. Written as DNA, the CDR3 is TGCGCCAGCAGCCAACCTGACAGGGCCCAGAACTCGGGTAACTATGGCTACACCTTC. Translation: CASSQPDRAQNSGNYGYTF.